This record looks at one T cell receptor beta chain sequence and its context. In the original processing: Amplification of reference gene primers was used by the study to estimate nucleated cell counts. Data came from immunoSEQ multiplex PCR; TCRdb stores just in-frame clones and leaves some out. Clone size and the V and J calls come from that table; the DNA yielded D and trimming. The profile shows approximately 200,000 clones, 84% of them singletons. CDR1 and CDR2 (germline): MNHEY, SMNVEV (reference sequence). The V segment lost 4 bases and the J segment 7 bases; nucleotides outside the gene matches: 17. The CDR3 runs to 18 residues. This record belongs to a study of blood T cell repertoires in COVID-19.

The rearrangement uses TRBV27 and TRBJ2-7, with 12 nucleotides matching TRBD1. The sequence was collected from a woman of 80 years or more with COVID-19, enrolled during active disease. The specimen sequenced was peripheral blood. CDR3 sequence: CASSSKPPGQGASWEQYF. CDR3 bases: TGTGCCAGCAGTTCCAAACCTCCGGGACAGGGGGCTTCGTGGGAGCAGTACTTC.